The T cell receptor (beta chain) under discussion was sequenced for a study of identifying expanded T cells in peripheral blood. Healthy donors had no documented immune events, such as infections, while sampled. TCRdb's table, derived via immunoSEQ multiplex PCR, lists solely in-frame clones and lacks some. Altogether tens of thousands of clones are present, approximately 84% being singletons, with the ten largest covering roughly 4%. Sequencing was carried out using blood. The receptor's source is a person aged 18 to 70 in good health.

CDR3: CASSLKRASTNEKLFF. CDR3 nucleotides: TGTGCCAGCAGCCTGAAACGGGCTTCAACTAATGAAAAACTGTTTTTT. V usage is TRBV7-9 and J usage is TRBJ1-4; D unresolved. The germline gives CDR1 SEHNR, CDR2 FQNEAQ (reference sequence). V was clipped by 5 bases and J by 0 bases, with 13 bases between them. This CDR3 comprises 16 residues.